Presented here are 6 T cell receptor beta chains from one specimen sequenced in a study of blood T cell repertoires in COVID-19. Repertoires were generated with immunoSEQ multiplex PCR, while TCRdb's copy carries only in-frame clones and drops some. The sample includes approximately 220,000 clones, approximately 90% of them seen just once. The specimen sequenced was PBMCs or T cells enriched from blood (not recorded which). Receptors originate from a woman under 30 in a cohort exposed to, infected with or recovered from COVID-19 (not recorded which).

This sequence joins TRBV5-6 and TRBJ1-2, with unresolved D. CDR1 is SGHDT, CDR2 YYEEEE, per germline. This CDR3 is built from 15 residues. V gave up 6 bases and J gave up 6 bases, with 21 bases separating them. CDR3 region: CASIFAPAGSDGYTF. In nucleotides, the CDR3 is TGTGCCAGCATCTTTGCCCCGGCAGGCTCTGATGGCTACACCTTC.

The table lists this clone with a count of one. The chain uses TRBV5-6 and TRBJ2-1; TRBD2 agrees at 7 bases. The germline gives CDR1 SGHDT, CDR2 YYEEEE. The V and J ends lost 0 bases and 4 bases, in that order; junction bases with no gene match: 7. CDR3 length: 16 residues. CDR3 in amino acids: CASSLDSTSAYNEQFF. Written as DNA, the CDR3 is TGTGCCAGCAGCTTGGACTCTACTAGCGCGTACAATGAGCAGTTCTTC.

This clone was recorded only once. The chain has TRBV27 and TRBJ1-5, with 7 bases identical to TRBD1. V trimming: 6 bases; J trimming: 5 bases; junction bases outside the gene matches: 4. The CDR3 covers 13 residues. The germline gives CDR1 MNHEY, CDR2 SMNVEV (reference sequence). The DNA of the CDR3 is TGTGCCAGCAGCCAGGGGGTATATCAGCCCCAGCATTTT. Protein: CASSQGVYQPQHF.

This clone was counted once. J is TRBJ1-1 and V is TRBV21-1. TRBV21-1 is a listed pseudogene. This CDR3 has 12 amino acids. CDR3 loop: CASSKAGGEAFF. CDR3 in DNA: TGTGCCAGCAGCAAAGCGGGGGGGGAAGCTTTCTTT.

As to this clone: Sequence at one end of the junction differs from germline and may be a read error. The gene calls are TRBV10-3 and TRBJ2-5; 12 bases are a match to TRBD2. Germline V gene lookup returns CDR1 ENHRY and CDR2 SYGVKD. The CDR3 consists of 15 residues. In DNA form, the CDR3 reads TGTGCCATCAGCCTCGGACTAGCGGGGCGAGAGGCCCAGTACTTC. Its translation is CAISLGLAGREAQYF.

V usage is TRBV10-2 and J usage is TRBJ1-5; D not resolved. CDR1 and CDR2 from the germline V gene are WSHSY and SAAADI. V was clipped by 6 bases and J by 3 bases, with 15 bases between them. The CDR3 has 15 residues. The CDR3 sequence: CASSQTGGLNQPQHF. CDR3 bases: TGCGCCAGCAGCCAGACTGGAGGGCTCAATCAGCCCCAGCATTTT.